The clone carrying this TCR beta chain has at least ten counts. This sample is part of a study of T cells in Graves' hyperthyroidism and ophthalmopathy. V was shortened by 6 bases and J by 3 bases, with 14 bases between the two germline ends. The length of the CDR3 is 14 residues. The germline gives CDR1 MDHEN, CDR2 SYDVKM. The CDR3 regions of TCR beta were amplified from RNA transcripts. HTBI primers were used for first-round RT-PCR of the TCR CDR3. TCRdb re-called the multiplex PCR reads through MiXCR, storing one row per CDR3 protein. This table holds roughly 660,000 distinct CDR3 sequences, about 18% found once. Diagnostic decisions used clinical symptoms, serum thyroxine and TRAb, thyroid ultrasound and orbital computed tomography.

The specimen sequenced was blood. The chain joins TRBV28 to TRBJ2-5; weak D call: TRBD2 (6 bases). This TCR was recovered from a man over 45 with Graves' hyperthyroidism. The CDR3 nucleotides are TGTGCCAGCAGCCCCTGGGGGGTAGAAGAGACCCAGTACTTC. It yields the protein CASSPWGVEETQYF.